This record covers a single T cell receptor (beta chain). Its antigen remains unidentified. Base qualities are missing; no much larger clone stands one base away. High-throughput TCR beta sequencing profiled peripheral blood CD8+ and CD4+ T cells from healthy donors, Susac syndrome patients and multiple sclerosis patients. Recently defined diagnostic criteria for definite or probable disease were met by the Susac syndrome patients. Bulk CD8+ and CD4+ T cells were purified by magnetic negative isolation, whereas CD8+ TEMRA cells were enriched by FACS. Blood was collected in EDTA tubes and processed within 24 hours, with PBMCs isolated through density gradient centrifugation. PBMCs intended for TCR sequencing were cryopreserved in liquid nitrogen and thawed later in a water bath at 37 degrees C. Purity of sorted or isolated CD4+, CD8+ and CD8+ TEMRA cells was at least 90%. This specimen belongs to a study of CD8 T cells in Susac syndrome (dated by TCRdb to about 2019). Background on the whole study: Of the Susac syndrome patients who were sequenced, roughly 8 were in clinical remission while more than five had clinically active disease. Susac syndrome patients were therapy-naive, on corticosteroids (some also receiving IVIg), or on IVIg alone at blood withdrawal. The study used repertoire sequencing to test whether antigen drove CD8+ T cell activation and differentiation in Susac syndrome. Results the study describes overall, beyond this receptor: The number of individuals in the TCR sequencing and HLA analysis was recognized as being relatively small. The CD4+ T cell repertoire of patients with Susac syndrome showed no detectable clonal expansion.

RNA was extracted using the RNeasy kit, and about 0.5 to 1 microgram was reverse transcribed with random hexamers. The immunoSEQ multiplex PCR assay, covering 54 Vbeta and 13 Jbeta segments, was used to amplify TCR beta CDR3 regions. PCR amplification bias was corrected by using a synthetic template baseline for primer optimization and computational correction. Concerning the study's data processing: Reads were annotated to V, D and J genes per IMGT and analyzed with immunoSEQ Analyzer, keeping only productive sequences. Clonality was calculated as one minus the Shannon entropy normalized by log2 of the number of productive unique sequences. For each patient and control, public and private clones were evaluated within the 100 most prevalent clones. A clone was defined as Susac-specific if it was absent from the healthy and MS cohorts, from about 1,100 published viral clones and from other ImmuneACCESS disease sequences. Starting from the raw public reads, TCRdb applied fastp trimming at Q25, assembled clones with MiXCR and retained in-frame beta chains. CDR3 protein duplicates are merged, each entry listing the most common genes and DNA. TCRdb assigned the V and J calls; the authors' analysis was not used. This sample holds about 190,000 distinct CDR3 sequences; approximately 95% were observed only once. The biggest ten clones account for around 0.092% of the sample.

Sequenced material: CD4+ T cells from PBMCs. The receptor's source is a human donor with Susac syndrome.

The CDR3 region: CASSLGGYNQPQHF. The nucleotide sequence is TGTGCCAGCAGCTTAGGGGGCTACAATCAGCCCCAGCATTTT. Rearrangement joined TRBV7-9 to TRBJ1-5; the D region possibly corresponds to TRBD1 (5 bases align). Trimming removed 1 base from V and 3 bases from J, leaving 7 bases between the germline ends. Its CDR3 holds 14 amino acids, cysteine through phenylalanine. The sequence is cut down to CDR3 DNA, 42 bases in frame from base 1. CDR1 and CDR2, per the germline V gene (reference sequence), are SEHNR and FQNEAQ.